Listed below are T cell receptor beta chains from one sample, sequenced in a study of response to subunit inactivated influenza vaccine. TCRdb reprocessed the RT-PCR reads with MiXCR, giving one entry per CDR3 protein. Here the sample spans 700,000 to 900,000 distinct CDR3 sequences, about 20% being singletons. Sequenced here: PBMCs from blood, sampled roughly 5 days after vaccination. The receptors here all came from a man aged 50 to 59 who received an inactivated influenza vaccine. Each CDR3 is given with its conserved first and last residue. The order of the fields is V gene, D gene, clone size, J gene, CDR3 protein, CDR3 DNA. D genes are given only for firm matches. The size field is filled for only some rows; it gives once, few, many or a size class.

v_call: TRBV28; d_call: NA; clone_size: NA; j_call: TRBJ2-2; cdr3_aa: CASSQMRDWHTGELFF; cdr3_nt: TGTGCCAGCAGTCAAATGCGGGACTGGCACACCGGGGAGCTGTTTTTT
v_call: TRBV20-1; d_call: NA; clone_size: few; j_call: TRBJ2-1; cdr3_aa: CSARDVLRGGNEQFF; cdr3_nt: TGCAGTGCTAGAGATGTCCTAAGGGGCGGCAATGAGCAGTTCTTC
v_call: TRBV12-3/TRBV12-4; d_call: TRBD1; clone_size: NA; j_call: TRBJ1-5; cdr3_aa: CASSKTGSNQPQHF; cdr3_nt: TGTGCCAGCAGCAAGACAGGGAGCAATCAGCCCCAGCATTTT
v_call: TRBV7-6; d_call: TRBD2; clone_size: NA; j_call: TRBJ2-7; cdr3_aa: CASTHWGEGGSYEQYF; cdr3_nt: TGTGCCAGCACCCACTGGGGGGAGGGAGGATCCTACGAGCAGTACTTC
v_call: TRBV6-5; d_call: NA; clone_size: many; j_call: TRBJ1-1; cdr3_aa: CASSYYERSEAFF; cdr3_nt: TGTGCCAGCAGTTATTATGAGAGGTCTGAAGCTTTCTTT
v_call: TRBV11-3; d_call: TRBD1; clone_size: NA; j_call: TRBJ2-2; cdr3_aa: CASSGDRVGELFF; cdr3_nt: TGTGCCAGCAGCGGAGACAGGGTCGGGGAGCTGTTTTTT
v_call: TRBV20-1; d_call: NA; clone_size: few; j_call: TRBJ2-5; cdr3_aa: CSARWVMELETQYF; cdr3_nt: TGCAGTGCTAGATGGGTGATGGAGCTAGAGACCCAGTACTTC
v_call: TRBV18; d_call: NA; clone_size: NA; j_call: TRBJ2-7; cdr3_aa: CASSPPGEYEQYF; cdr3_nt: TGTGCCAGCTCACCACCCGGGGAATACGAGCAGTACTTC
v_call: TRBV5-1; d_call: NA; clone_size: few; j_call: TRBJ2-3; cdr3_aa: CASSWAGKGADTQYF; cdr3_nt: TGCGCCAGCAGCTGGGCGGGGAAAGGGGCAGATACGCAGTATTTT
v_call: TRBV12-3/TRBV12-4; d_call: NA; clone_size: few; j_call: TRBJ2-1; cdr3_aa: CASQETGVDEQFF; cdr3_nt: TGTGCCAGCCAAGAGACCGGGGTTGATGAGCAGTTCTTC
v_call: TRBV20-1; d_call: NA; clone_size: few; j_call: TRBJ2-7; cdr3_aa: CSARDRLASYEQYF; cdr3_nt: TGCAGTGCTAGAGATCGTCTCGCGTCCTACGAGCAGTACTTC
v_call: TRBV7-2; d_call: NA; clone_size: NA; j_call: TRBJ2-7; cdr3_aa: CASSSHPEEQYF; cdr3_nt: TGTGCCAGCAGCTCACACCCGGAAGAGCAGTACTTC
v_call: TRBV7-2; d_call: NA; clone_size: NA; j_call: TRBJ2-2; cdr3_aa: CASSLGDRRTGELFF; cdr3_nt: TGTGCCAGCAGCTTAGGGGACCGTCGGACCGGGGAGCTGTTTTTT
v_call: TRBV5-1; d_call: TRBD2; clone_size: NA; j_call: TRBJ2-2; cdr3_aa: CASSLETSGLGELFF; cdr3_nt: TGCGCCAGCAGCTTGGAGACTAGCGGCCTCGGGGAGCTGTTTTTT
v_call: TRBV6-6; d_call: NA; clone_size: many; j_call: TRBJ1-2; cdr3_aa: CASRPGANYGYTF; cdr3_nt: TGTGCCAGCAGACCCGGAGCTAACTATGGCTACACCTTC
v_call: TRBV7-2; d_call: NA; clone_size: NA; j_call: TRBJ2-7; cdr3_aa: CASSFFTQGRNEQYF; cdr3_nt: TGTGCCAGCAGCTTCTTCACCCAGGGGCGGAACGAGCAGTACTTC
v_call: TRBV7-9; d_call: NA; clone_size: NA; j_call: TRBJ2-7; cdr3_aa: CASSSQTGLLTYEQYF; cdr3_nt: TGTGCCAGCAGCTCCCAGACAGGCCTGTTGACGTACGAGCAGTACTTC
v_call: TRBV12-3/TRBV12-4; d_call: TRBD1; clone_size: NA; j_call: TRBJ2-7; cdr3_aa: CASSSLRDRGDEQYF; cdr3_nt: TGTGCCAGCAGTTCCCTCCGGGACAGGGGGGACGAGCAGTACTTC
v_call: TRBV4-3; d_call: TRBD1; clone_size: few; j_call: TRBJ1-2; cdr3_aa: CASSQKGTVQIGNYGYTF; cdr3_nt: TGCGCCAGCAGCCAAAAGGGGACAGTGCAGATAGGAAACTATGGCTACACCTTC
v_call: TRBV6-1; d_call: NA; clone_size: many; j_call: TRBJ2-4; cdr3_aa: CASSETGPMGIQYF; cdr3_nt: TGTGCCAGCAGTGAGACAGGCCCTATGGGCATTCAGTACTTC